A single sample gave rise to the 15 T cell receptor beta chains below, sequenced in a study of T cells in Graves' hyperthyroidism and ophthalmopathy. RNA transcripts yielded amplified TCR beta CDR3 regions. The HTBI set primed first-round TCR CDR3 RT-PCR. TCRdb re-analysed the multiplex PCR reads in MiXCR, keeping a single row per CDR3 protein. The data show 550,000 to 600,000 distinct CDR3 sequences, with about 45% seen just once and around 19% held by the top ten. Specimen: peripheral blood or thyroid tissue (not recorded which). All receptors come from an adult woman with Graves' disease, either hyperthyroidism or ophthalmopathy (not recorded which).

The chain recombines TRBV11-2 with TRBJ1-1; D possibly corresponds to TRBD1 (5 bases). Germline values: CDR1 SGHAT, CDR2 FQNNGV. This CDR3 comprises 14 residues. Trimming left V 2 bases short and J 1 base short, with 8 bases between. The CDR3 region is CASSLYQGNTEAFF. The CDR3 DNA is TGTGCCAGCAGCTTATATCAGGGGAACACTGAAGCTTTCTTT.

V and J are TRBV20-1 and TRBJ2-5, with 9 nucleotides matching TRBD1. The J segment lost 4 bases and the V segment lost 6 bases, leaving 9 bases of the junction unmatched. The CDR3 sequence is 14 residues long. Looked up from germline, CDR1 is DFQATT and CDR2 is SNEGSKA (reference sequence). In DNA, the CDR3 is TGCAGTGCCCACCCGGGACAGGGAGGAGAGACCCAGTACTTC. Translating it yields CSAHPGQGGETQYF.

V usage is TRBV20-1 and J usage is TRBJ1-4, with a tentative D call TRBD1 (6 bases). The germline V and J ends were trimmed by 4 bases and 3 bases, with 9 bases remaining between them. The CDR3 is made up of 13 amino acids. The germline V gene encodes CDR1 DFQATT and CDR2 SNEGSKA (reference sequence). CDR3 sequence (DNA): TGCAGTGCTACACAGGGTCCTAATGAAAAACTGTTTTTT. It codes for CSATQGPNEKLFF.

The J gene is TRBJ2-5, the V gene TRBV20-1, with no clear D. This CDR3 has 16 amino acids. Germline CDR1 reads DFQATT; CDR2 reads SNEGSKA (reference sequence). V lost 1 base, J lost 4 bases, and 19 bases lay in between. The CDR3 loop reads CSARVSYGRILETQYF. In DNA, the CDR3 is TGCAGTGCTAGAGTTAGCTACGGACGGATCCTAGAGACCCAGTACTTC.

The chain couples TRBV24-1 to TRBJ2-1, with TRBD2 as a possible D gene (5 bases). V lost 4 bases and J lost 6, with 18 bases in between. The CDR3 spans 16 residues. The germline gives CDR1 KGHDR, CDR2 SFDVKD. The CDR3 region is CATSDPGRTGSNEQFF. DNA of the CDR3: TGTGCCACCAGTGACCCTGGACGGACGGGGAGCAATGAGCAGTTCTTC.

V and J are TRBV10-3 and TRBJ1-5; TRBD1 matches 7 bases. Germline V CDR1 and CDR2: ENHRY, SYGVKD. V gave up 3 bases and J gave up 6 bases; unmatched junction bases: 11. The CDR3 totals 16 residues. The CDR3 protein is CAISDTGEVGGQPQHF. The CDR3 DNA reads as TGTGCCATCAGTGACACAGGGGAGGTTGGGGGTCAGCCCCAGCATTTT.

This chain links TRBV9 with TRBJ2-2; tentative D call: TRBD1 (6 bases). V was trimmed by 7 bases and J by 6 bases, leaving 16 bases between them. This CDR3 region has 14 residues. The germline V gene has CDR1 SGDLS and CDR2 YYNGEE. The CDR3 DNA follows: TGTGCCAGCGGTGACAGGACCGTGGCCGGGGAGCTGTTTTTT. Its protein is CASGDRTVAGELFF.

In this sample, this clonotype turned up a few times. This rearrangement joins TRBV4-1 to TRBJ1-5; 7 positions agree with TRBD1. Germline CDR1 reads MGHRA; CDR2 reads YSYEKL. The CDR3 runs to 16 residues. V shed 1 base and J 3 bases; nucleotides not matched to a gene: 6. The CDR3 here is CASSQVRGQNNQPQHF. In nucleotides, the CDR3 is TGCGCCAGCAGCCAAGTCCGGGGACAGAACAATCAGCCCCAGCATTTT.

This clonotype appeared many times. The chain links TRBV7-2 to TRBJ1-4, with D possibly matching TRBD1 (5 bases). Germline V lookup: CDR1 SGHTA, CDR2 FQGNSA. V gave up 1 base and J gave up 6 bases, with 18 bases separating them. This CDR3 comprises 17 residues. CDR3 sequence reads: CASSLVHGGGYDEKLFF. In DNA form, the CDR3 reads TGTGCCAGCAGCTTAGTTCACGGGGGGGGTTACGATGAAAAACTGTTTTTT.

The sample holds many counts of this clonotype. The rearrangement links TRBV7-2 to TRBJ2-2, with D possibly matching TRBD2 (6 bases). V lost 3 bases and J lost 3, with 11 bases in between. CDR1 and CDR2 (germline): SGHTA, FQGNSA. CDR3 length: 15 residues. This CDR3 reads CASSFAGTDTGELFF. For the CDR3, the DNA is TGTGCCAGCAGCTTTGCGGGGACGGACACCGGGGAGCTGTTTTTT. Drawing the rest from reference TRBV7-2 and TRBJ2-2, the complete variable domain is GAGVSQSPSNKVTEKGKDVELRCDPISGHTALYWYRQSLGQGLEFLIYFQGNSAPDKSGLPSDRFSAERTGGSVSTLTIQRTQQEDSAVYLCASSFAGTDTGELFFGEGSRLTVL.

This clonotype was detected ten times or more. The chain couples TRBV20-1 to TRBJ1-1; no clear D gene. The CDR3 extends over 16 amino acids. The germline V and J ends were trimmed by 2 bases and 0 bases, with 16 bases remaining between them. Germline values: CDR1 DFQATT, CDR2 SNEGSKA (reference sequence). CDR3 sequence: CSARSPLGGVNTEAFF. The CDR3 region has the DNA TGCAGTGCTAGAAGCCCCCTGGGAGGCGTGAACACTGAAGCTTTCTTT.

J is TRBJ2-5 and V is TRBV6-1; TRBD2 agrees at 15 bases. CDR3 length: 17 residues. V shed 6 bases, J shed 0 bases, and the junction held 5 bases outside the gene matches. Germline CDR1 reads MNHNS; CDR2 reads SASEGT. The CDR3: CASSRGTSGRYQETQYF. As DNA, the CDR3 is TGTGCCAGCAGCCGTGGGACTAGCGGGAGGTACCAAGAGACCCAGTACTTC.

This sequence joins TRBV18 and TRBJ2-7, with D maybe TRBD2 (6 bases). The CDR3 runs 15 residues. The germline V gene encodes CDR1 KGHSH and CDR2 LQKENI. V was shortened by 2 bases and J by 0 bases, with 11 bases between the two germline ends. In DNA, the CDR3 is TGTGCCAGCTCACCAGGGACTGGTCCCTCCTACGAGCAGTACTTC. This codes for CASSPGTGPSYEQYF.

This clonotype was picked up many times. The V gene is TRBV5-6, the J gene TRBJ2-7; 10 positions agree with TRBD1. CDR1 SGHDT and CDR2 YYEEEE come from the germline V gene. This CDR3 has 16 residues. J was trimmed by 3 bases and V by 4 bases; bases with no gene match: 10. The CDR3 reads CASSPEVGQGSYEQYF. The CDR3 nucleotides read TGTGCCAGCAGCCCGGAAGTGGGACAGGGGAGCTACGAGCAGTACTTC.

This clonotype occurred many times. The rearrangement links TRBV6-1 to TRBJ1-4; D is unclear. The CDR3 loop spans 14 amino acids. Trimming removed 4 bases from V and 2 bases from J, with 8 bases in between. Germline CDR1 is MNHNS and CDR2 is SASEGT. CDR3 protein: CASSGAHTNEKLFF. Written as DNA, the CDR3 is TGTGCCAGCAGTGGAGCGCATACTAATGAAAAACTGTTTTTT.